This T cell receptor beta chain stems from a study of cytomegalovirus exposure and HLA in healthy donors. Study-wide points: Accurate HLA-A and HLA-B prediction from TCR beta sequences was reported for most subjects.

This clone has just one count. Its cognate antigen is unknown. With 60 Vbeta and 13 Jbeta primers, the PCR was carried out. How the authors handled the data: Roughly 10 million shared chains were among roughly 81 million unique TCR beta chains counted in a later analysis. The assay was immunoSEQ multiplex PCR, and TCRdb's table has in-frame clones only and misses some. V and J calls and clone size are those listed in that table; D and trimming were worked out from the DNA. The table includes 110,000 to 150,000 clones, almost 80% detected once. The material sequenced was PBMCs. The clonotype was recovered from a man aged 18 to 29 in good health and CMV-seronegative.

CDR3 nucleotide sequence: TGTGCCAGCAGCAAAGGGGGGACAGGGAGGGCCGGGGAGCTGTTTTTT. Translating gives CASSKGGTGRAGELFF. The V gene is TRBV21-1, the J gene TRBJ2-2; TRBD1 reflects the table's D call only, with no check against the DNA. TRBV21-1 is designated a pseudogene. There are 16 residues in the CDR3.